This T cell receptor beta chain emerged from a study of CD8+CD57+ T cells in acquired aplastic anemia. This clonotype was counted at least ten times. Its antigen is as yet unknown. Germline V gene lookup returns CDR1 DFQATT and CDR2 SNEGSKA (reference sequence). Trimming pared 2 bases from V and 0 bases from J, leaving 23 bases between. The CDR3 is 19 amino acids. Patients who underwent sequencing had shown CD8+CD57+ cell expansion by flow cytometry. The study sampled blood from patients who had received no therapy. Genomic DNA templated the TCR beta VDJ and CDR3 profiling. A single record per CDR3 protein comes from TCRdb applying MiXCR to the reads. The table includes around 130,000 distinct CDR3 sequences, under 60% detected once. General observations from the study: Patients and controls shared 25 to 35 CD8+ CDR3 sequences, highly expressed in patients.

Input material: sorted CD4+, CD8+, or CD8+CD57+ T cells (not recorded which) from PBMCs. This clonotype originated in a human donor with aplastic anemia. This chain uses TRBV20-1 with TRBJ2-1; maybe TRBD1 (5 bases). The CDR3 DNA is TGCAGTGCTAGACAATGGGTCAACCGAGCAGGGTACTCCTACAATGAGCAGTTCTTC. Amino acid sequence: CSARQWVNRAGYSYNEQFF.